This TCR beta chain was sequenced during a study of blood T cell repertoires in COVID-19. This table comes from immunoSEQ multiplex PCR, and its TCRdb copy is limited to in-frame clones, with some not included. The table has about 52,000 clones, more than 75% seen once; the top ten hold around 15%. V lost 1 base to trimming and J lost 6 bases; unmatched junction nucleotides: 4. The CDR3 length is 15 residues. The germline gives CDR1 MNHNS, CDR2 SASEGT. The table lists this clone with a count of one. The sample comprised peripheral blood. The V and J genes are TRBV6-1 and TRBJ1-1; 11 bases are shared with TRBD1. This receptor was identified in an older man with acute or convalescent COVID-19. CDR3 nucleotides: TGTGCCAGCAGTGAAGGGGGGACAGGGGGTTCTGAAGCTTTCTTT. This encodes CASSEGGTGGSEAFF.